This T cell receptor beta chain was retrieved from a study of shared clonotypes between healthy human individuals. V dropped 6 bases and J dropped 4; count of bases not matched to a gene: 17. This CDR3 comprises 17 residues. Germline values: CDR1 SQVTM, CDR2 ANQGSEA. In the original analysis: Owing to the provision of junction-only sequences devoid of quality scores by immunoSEQ, filtering differed. The repertoire was sequenced with immunoSEQ multiplex PCR; TCRdb's copy has only in-frame clones and lacks some. D and trimming come from the DNA, and the V and J calls and clone size come from that table. The sample lists about 700,000 clones, 92% occurring once. CD45RO-negative cells were positively selected for CCR7, leaving out terminally differentiated effector memory CD45RA+ cells.

This TCR was recovered from a man aged 25 to 40 in good health. The chain employs TRBV29-1 and TRBJ2-1; 8 bases are shared with TRBD2. Specimen: naive CD8+ T cells sorted from blood. The CDR3 DNA reads TGCAGCGTCTCCGGGAGGGGGAGCGGGAACGGGTACAATGAGCAGTTCTTC. This codes for CSVSGRGSGNGYNEQFF.